This T cell receptor (beta chain) was observed in a study of T cells in women clearing cervical HPV infection. Study overall: HLA type could not be excluded as a confounder.

Findings and limits, study-wide: CIN3+ cases had significantly higher TCR richness than controls; evenness did not differ.

Notes on this clone: The antigen remains undetermined. The read ends 3 residues early relative to the CDR3; the germline J gene fills the gap.

The CDR3 consists of 15 residues. Germline loops: CDR1 MNHEY, CDR2 SVGEGT. The repertoire was sequenced with immunoSEQ multiplex PCR; TCRdb's copy has only in-frame clones and lacks some. The clone table shows 30,000 to 45,000 clones, with the ten largest holding about 1.7%. Sequenced input: blood buffy coat. The chain has TRBV6-2 or TRBV6-3 and TRBJ2-3; 9 positions match TRBD1. The receptor comes from a woman between 18 and 70 years old with a cervical HPV16 infection that either progressed to CIN3+ or cleared (not recorded which). The covered CDR3 bases are TGTGCCAGCAGTTACAGGGACAGGGTGCAAGAGACG. It yields the protein CASSYRDRVQET. The full CDR3 protein reads CASSYRDRVQETQYF.